Below, 2 T cell receptor beta chains from the same sample are listed, as sequenced in a study of read filtering for tumor transcriptome and immune sequencing. The library was built from 400 ng RNA with molecular barcoded adaptors for alpha/delta and beta/gamma chains. TCRdb re-analysed the reads in MiXCR, keeping a single row per CDR3 protein. Of approximately 6,500 distinct CDR3 sequences in the sample, around 22% are singletons; the top ten hold roughly 50%. Sequenced input: a population of CD138-negative cells sorted from bone marrow. The origin of the receptors is a donor at least 40 years old with multiple myeloma.

About this clonotype: It may be a read error: a sequence one base away is much more abundant. The CDR3: CASSIGASYYEQFF. The DNA for the CDR3 is TGTGCCAGTAGTATTGGGGCTAGCTACTATGAGCAGTTCTTC. The rearrangement uses TRBV19 and TRBJ2-1; either TRBD1 or TRBD2 may fit D (5 bases each). Germline V gene data show CDR1 as LNHDA and CDR2 as SQIVND (reference sequence). The CDR3 has 14 amino acids.

This clonotype came up a few times. The gene calls are TRBV10-3 and TRBJ2-3; TRBD2 aligns across 14 bases. This CDR3 spans 17 amino acids. Looked up from germline, CDR1 is ENHRY and CDR2 is SYGVKD. V dropped 3 bases and J dropped 4; count of bases not matched to a gene: 6. Written as DNA, the CDR3 is TGTGCCATCAGTGAATCCGGGACTAGCGGGGGATCAGATACGCAGTATTTT. Protein sequence: CAISESGTSGGSDTQYF.